One sample yielded the 25 T cell receptor beta chains listed below, sequenced in a study of cytomegalovirus exposure and HLA in healthy donors. In the PCR, 60 Vbeta and 13 Jbeta primers were used. The repertoire was sequenced with immunoSEQ multiplex PCR; TCRdb's copy has only in-frame clones and lacks some. This sample has hundreds of thousands of clones; around 90% occur once, and the top ten carry about 2%. The sample consisted of PBMCs. The receptors originated from a young woman in good health and CMV-seronegative.

V gene TRBV5-1 combines with J gene TRBJ1-3; D unresolved. V shed 0 bases and J shed 4 bases, with 14 bases lying between them. The V gene's germline CDR1 is SGHRS and CDR2 YFSETQ. The CDR3 contains 16 residues. The CDR3 here is CASSLAGVEAGNTIYF. The CDR3 DNA reads as TGCGCCAGCAGCTTGGCCGGGGTCGAGGCAGGAAACACCATATATTTT.

This chain joins TRBV29-1 and TRBJ2-1; 8 bases agree with TRBD1. The CDR3 has 18 amino acids. V trimming: 0 bases; J trimming: 6 bases; junction bases outside the gene matches: 16. Germline CDR1 is SQVTM and CDR2 is ANQGSEA. CDR3: CSVEEDLLRGQFLNEQFF. The CDR3 nucleotides are TGCAGCGTTGAAGAAGACCTTCTCAGGGGGCAGTTCCTCAATGAGCAGTTCTTC.

The table lists this clone with a few counts. V and J are TRBV29-1 and TRBJ2-1; tentative D call: TRBD1 (6 bases). V was shortened by 5 bases and J by 2 bases, with 13 bases between the two germline ends. The CDR3 is 14 amino acids. Germline assignment: CDR1 SQVTM and CDR2 ANQGSEA. CDR3 sequence (DNA): TGCAGCGTTTTCCCCAGGGGACCCTACAATGAGCAGTTCTTC. This encodes CSVFPRGPYNEQFF.

The rearrangement links TRBV19 to TRBJ1-1; D is unresolved. The CDR3 runs 15 residues. V dropped 6 bases and J dropped 1 base, with 15 bases sitting between them. Germline assignment: CDR1 LNHDA and CDR2 SQIVND (reference sequence). CDR3 in amino acids: CASRPGAVRNTEAFF. Written as DNA, the CDR3 is TGTGCCAGTAGACCCGGAGCAGTAAGGAACACTGAAGCTTTCTTT.

The rearrangement joins TRBV27 to TRBJ1-4; the match to TRBD1 covers 12 bases. With 8 bases clipped from V and 2 bases from J, the junction kept 3 bases outside the gene matches. Germline lookup yields CDR1 MNHEY and CDR2 SMNVEV (reference sequence). The CDR3 length is 15 residues. DNA for the CDR3: TGTGCCAGCCGGGACAGGGGGCTGACTAATGAAAAACTGTTTTTT. Translated, it gives CASRDRGLTNEKLFF.

The V gene is TRBV19, the J gene TRBJ2-6; D not resolved. The V end was cut by 6 bases, the J end by 4 bases, with 7 bases between. CDR1 is LNHDA, CDR2 SQIVND, per germline (reference sequence). The CDR3 totals 13 residues. The CDR3 protein is CASRSRGANVLTF. CDR3 in DNA: TGTGCCAGTAGGTCTAGGGGGGCCAACGTCCTGACTTTC.

The chain uses TRBV6-1 and TRBJ2-2; 9 nucleotides match TRBD1. V dropped 6 bases and J dropped 6; count of bases not matched to a gene: 8. CDR3 length equals 15 residues. CDR1 is MNHNS, CDR2 SASEGT, per germline. The CDR3 nucleotides are TGTGCCAGCAGCCTACCGGGACAGGGCTCCGGGGAGCTGTTTTTT. It yields the protein CASSLPGQGSGELFF.

V usage is TRBV2 and J usage is TRBJ2-2; 7 bases are a match to TRBD2. This CDR3 is built from 15 residues. CDR1 SNHLY and CDR2 FYNNEI come from the germline V gene. Trimming removed 2 bases from V and 5 bases from J; junction bases left unmatched: 5. The CDR3 DNA sequence: TGTGCCAGCAGTGAATTCGGCGGGGGAACCGGGGAGCTGTTTTTT. Protein: CASSEFGGGTGELFF. Combining the CDR3 with reference TRBV2 and TRBJ2-2 gives the whole variable domain EPEVTQTPSHQVTQMGQEVILRCVPISNHLYFYWYRQILGQKVEFLVSFYNNEISEKSEIFDDQFSVERPDGSNFTLKIRSTKLEDSAMYFCASSEFGGGTGELFFGEGSRLTVL.

The rearrangement links TRBV5-6 to TRBJ2-7; D might be TRBD2 (7 bases). The CDR3 is made up of 13 amino acids. Per the germline V gene, CDR1 is SGHDT and CDR2 is YYEEEE. V lost 4 bases and J 5 bases, leaving 13 bases between the germline ends. The CDR3 protein is CASSPGGAHEQYF. CDR3 coding DNA: TGTGCCAGCAGCCCGGGGGGCGCGCACGAGCAGTACTTC. The variable domain in full, with the rest retrieved from reference TRBV5-6 and TRBJ2-7, is DAGVTQSPTHLIKTRGQQVTLRCSPKSGHDTVSWYQQALGQGPQFIFQYYEEEERQRGNFPDRFSGHQFPNYSSELNVNALLLGDSALYLCASSPGGAHEQYFGPGTRLTVT.

The chain combines TRBV7-2 with TRBJ1-1, with no clear D. CDR3 size: 14 residues. Looked up from germline, CDR1 is SGHTA and CDR2 is FQGNSA. Between the trimmed V and J ends, which lost 5 bases and 1 base, there was a span of 11 bases. The CDR3 DNA is TGTGCCAGCAGCAAAGGACGGGAGAACACTGAAGCTTTCTTT. Its protein product is CASSKGRENTEAFF.

This clone was recorded a few times. The chain uses TRBV5-6 and TRBJ2-7; 7 bases agree with TRBD1. This CDR3 is 15 amino acids long. Germline-derived CDR1 and CDR2 are SGHDT and YYEEEE. Germline trimming cut 4 bases from V and 2 bases from J; bases unmatched to any gene: 9. CDR3 residues: CASSPVGTGAYEQYF. The CDR3 DNA is TGTGCCAGCAGCCCCGTGGGTACAGGGGCCTACGAGCAGTACTTC. The whole variable domain, filled in from reference TRBV5-6 and TRBJ2-7, reads DAGVTQSPTHLIKTRGQQVTLRCSPKSGHDTVSWYQQALGQGPQFIFQYYEEEERQRGNFPDRFSGHQFPNYSSELNVNALLLGDSALYLCASSPVGTGAYEQYFGPGTRLTVT.

This rearrangement joins TRBV6-1 to TRBJ2-1; the match to TRBD1 covers 8 bases. The V segment lost 5 bases and the J segment 9 bases; nucleotides outside the gene matches: 9. The CDR3 runs to 14 residues. Germline loops: CDR1 MNHNS, CDR2 SASEGT. CDR3 bases: TGTGCCAGCAGTCGGACAGGGATCCCCGTTGAGCAGTTCTTC. It encodes CASSRTGIPVEQFF.

The rearrangement links TRBV30 to TRBJ2-5; TRBD1 matches at 7 bases. Germline CDR1 is GTSNPN and CDR2 is SVGIG (reference sequence). Unmatched junction bases numbered 6, after V lost 1 base and J lost 7 bases. This CDR3 has 13 amino acids. For the CDR3, the DNA is TGTGCCTGGAGTGGACAGGGATTGGGGACCCAGTACTTC. Residues: CAWSGQGLGTQYF.

The chain is built from TRBV11-2 and TRBJ2-1; a possible D gene is TRBD2 (6 bases). The CDR3 runs to 15 residues. The V gene's germline CDR1 is SGHAT and CDR2 FQNNGV. Between the trimmed V and J ends, which lost 5 bases and 7 bases, there was a span of 18 bases. The CDR3 DNA is TGTGCCAGCAGCCCCTATCGGGGGAAGGGGAATGAGCAGTTCTTC. Its translation: CASSPYRGKGNEQFF.

This clone turned up a few times. This specimen includes other DNA sequences encoding the same CDR3. This chain uses TRBV29-1 with TRBJ2-3; D perhaps matches TRBD1 (5 bases). Germline loops: CDR1 SQVTM, CDR2 ANQGSEA. The CDR3 consists of 12 residues. V lost 2 bases and J 4 bases, leaving 7 bases between the germline ends. The CDR3 DNA is TGCAGCGTTGAACAGGGTGCAGATACGCAGTATTTT. This translates into CSVEQGADTQYF.

The chain has TRBV30 and TRBJ2-7; maybe TRBD2 (6 bases). The CDR3 loop spans 12 amino acids. Trimming removed 5 bases from V and 4 bases from J, with 12 bases in between. The germline V gene has CDR1 GTSNPN and CDR2 SVGIG (reference sequence). The CDR3 DNA reads as TGTGCCTGGGGTTCGGGAGTGTACGAGCAGTACTTC. It encodes CAWGSGVYEQYF.

The chain links TRBV2 to TRBJ2-5; 9 bases agree with TRBD1. V trimming: 3 bases; J trimming: 1 base; junction bases outside the gene matches: 3. This CDR3 comprises 15 residues. CDR1 SNHLY and CDR2 FYNNEI come from the germline V gene. The CDR3, as DNA: TGTGCCAGCAGTGAGGGGACAGGGACCCAAGAGACCCAGTACTTC. The encoded protein is CASSEGTGTQETQYF.

The rearrangement links TRBV30 to TRBJ1-2; TRBD1 is a possible D gene (5 bases). Germline V gene lookup returns CDR1 GTSNPN and CDR2 SVGIG (reference sequence). The CDR3 spans 14 residues. The V end was cut by 0 bases, the J end by 1 base, with 9 bases between. CDR3 nucleotide sequence: TGTGCCTGGAGTGTTGCCAGGGTTAACTATGGCTACACCTTC. Translation: CAWSVARVNYGYTF.

The J gene is TRBJ2-7, the V gene TRBV5-6, with a possible D match to TRBD1 (5 bases). In germline, CDR1 is SGHDT, CDR2 YYEEEE. V was clipped by 3 bases and J by 3 bases, with 13 bases between them. This CDR3 contains 14 residues. CDR3 in amino acids: CASSSRDKGYEQYF. CDR3 DNA: TGTGCCAGCAGCTCCAGGGATAAGGGCTACGAGCAGTACTTC.

This clone came up once. This chain links TRBV30 with TRBJ2-7; 8 positions agree with TRBD1. Germline V lookup: CDR1 GTSNPN, CDR2 SVGIG (reference sequence). The trim removed 3 bases at V and 7 bases at J, leaving 8 bases unmatched. The CDR3 sequence is 13 residues long. DNA for the CDR3: TGTGCCTGGAGCTTGGACAGGGTAGGGGAGCAGTACTTC. Its translation: CAWSLDRVGEQYF.

The rearrangement joins TRBV6-5 to TRBJ1-4; 7 nucleotides align to TRBD1. Germline lookup yields CDR1 MNHEY and CDR2 SVGAGI. The CDR3 is 15 residues long. V lost 4 bases and J lost 5; bases outside the gene matches: 7. The CDR3 region is CASSSSGTVNEKLFF. The CDR3 region has the DNA TGTGCCAGCAGTTCCTCCGGGACAGTGAATGAAAAACTGTTTTTT.

This rearrangement joins TRBV27 to TRBJ2-7, with D tentatively TRBD2 (7 bases). The CDR3 spans 14 residues. Germline CDR1 is MNHEY and CDR2 is SMNVEV (reference sequence). Between the trimmed V and J ends, which lost 5 bases and 0 bases, there was a span of 11 bases. The CDR3 loop reads CASSRGAFSYEQYF. The CDR3 nucleotides read TGTGCCAGCAGTCGGGGGGCCTTCTCCTACGAGCAGTACTTC.

This clone was observed a handful of times. V gene TRBV10-3 combines with J gene TRBJ1-1; D gene unclear. V was clipped by 8 bases and J by 4 bases, with 8 bases between them. CDR1 and CDR2 (germline): ENHRY, SYGVKD. This CDR3 has 11 residues. CDR3 nucleotide sequence: TGTGCCATCCTAGCCGGCACTGAAGCTTTCTTT. It specifies CAILAGTEAFF.

The chain employs TRBV4-1 and TRBJ2-3, with TRBD1 identical over 8 bases. Trimming removed 1 base from V and 0 bases from J; junction bases left unmatched: 9. The CDR3 extends over 18 amino acids. The germline V gene encodes CDR1 MGHRA and CDR2 YSYEKL. The CDR3 region is CASSQAGTGSSSTDTQYF. DNA of the CDR3: TGCGCCAGCAGCCAAGCCGGGACAGGCAGTTCTAGCACAGATACGCAGTATTTT.

A word on this clone: The sample carries other DNA sequences with the same CDR3. V is TRBV6-5 and J is TRBJ2-7; D gene uncertain. From germline, CDR1 is MNHEY and CDR2 SVGAGI. Trimming pared 0 bases from V and 0 bases from J, leaving 6 bases between. The CDR3 consists of 14 residues. The CDR3 reads CASSYSASSYEQYF. CDR3 DNA: TGTGCCAGCAGTTACTCAGCTAGCTCCTACGAGCAGTACTTC.